This TCR beta chain appears in the sequencing data of a study of cytomegalovirus exposure and HLA in healthy donors. Whole-study findings and limits: Fewer N-insertions than the approximately 610-donor mean were reportedly shown by an Asian-associated ancestry cluster in a later analysis. Associated with cytomegalovirus, according to the listing, were 164 TCR beta chains.

The PCR contained 60 Vbeta and 13 Jbeta primers. The repertoire was sequenced with immunoSEQ multiplex PCR; TCRdb's copy has only in-frame clones and lacks some. Of roughly 150,000 clones detected, roughly four fifths appear once; the ten largest clones hold approximately 2.3%. The V gene lost 3 bases and the J gene lost 1 base, with 12 bases spanning the gap. This CDR3 has 15 amino acids. CDR1 and CDR2 from the germline V gene are KGHSH and LQKENI. A note on this clone: Its antigen is unidentified.

The sample was PBMCs. This receptor was identified in a female donor in good health and CMV-seronegative. This chain uses TRBV18 with TRBJ1-1; TRBD1 is a possible D gene (5 bases). The CDR3 DNA reads TGTGCCAGCTCACCCGGCAGGGATACGAACACTGAAGCTTTCTTT. Protein sequence: CASSPGRDTNTEAFF.